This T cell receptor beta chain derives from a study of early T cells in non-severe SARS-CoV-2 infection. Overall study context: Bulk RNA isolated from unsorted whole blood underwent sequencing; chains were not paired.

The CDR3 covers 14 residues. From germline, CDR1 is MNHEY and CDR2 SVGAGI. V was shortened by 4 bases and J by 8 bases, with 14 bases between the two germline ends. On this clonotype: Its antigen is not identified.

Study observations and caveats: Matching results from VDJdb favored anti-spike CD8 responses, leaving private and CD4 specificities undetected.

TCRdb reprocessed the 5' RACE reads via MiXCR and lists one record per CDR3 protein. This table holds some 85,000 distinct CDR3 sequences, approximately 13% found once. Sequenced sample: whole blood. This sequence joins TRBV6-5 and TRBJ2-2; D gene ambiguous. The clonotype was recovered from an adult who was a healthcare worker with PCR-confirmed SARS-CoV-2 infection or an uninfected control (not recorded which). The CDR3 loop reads CASSSSSLWGELFF. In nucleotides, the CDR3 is TGTGCCAGCAGTTCATCGAGTCTGTGGGGGGAGCTGTTTTTT.